This T cell receptor (beta chain) was sequenced for a study of CD8 T cells in Susac syndrome. The CD8+ and CD4+ T cells were isolated magnetically using a negative isolation approach, whereas the TEMRA cells were enriched by FACS. Random hexamers were used to reverse transcribe roughly 0.5 to 1 ug of RNA. TCRdb used MiXCR to reprocess the immunoSEQ multiplex PCR reads, holding one entry per CDR3 protein. The sample contains about 80,000 distinct CDR3 sequences, approximately 94% of which appear only once. The CDR3 consists of 15 residues. V was pared by 5 bases and J by 2 bases, with 8 bases of the junction left unmatched. Germline V lookup: CDR1 SQVTM, CDR2 ANQGSEA.

The chain is built from TRBV29-1 and TRBJ2-5, with 10 bases matching TRBD2. The receptor was isolated from a human donor with Susac syndrome. Sequencing used CD4+ T cells from PBMCs. CDR3 bases: TGCAGCGTTCTGAGCGGGGGGGCTTCGCAAGAGACCCAGTACTTC. It yields the protein CSVLSGGASQETQYF. Drawing the rest from reference TRBV29-1 and TRBJ2-5, the complete variable domain is SAVISQKPSRDICQRGTSLTIQCQVDSQVTMMFWYRQQPGQSLTLIATANQGSEATYESGFVIDKFPISRPNLTFSTLTVSNMSPEDSSIYLCSVLSGGASQETQYFGPGTRLLVL.